Listed below are T cell receptor beta chains from one sample, sequenced in a study of tumor and adjacent non-tumor tissue in lung cancer. Each CDR3 protein gets one entry after TCRdb re-called the multiplex PCR reads with MiXCR. The profile shows approximately 120,000 distinct CDR3 sequences, 66% of them singletons. Sequencing was carried out using lung tumor tissue. Receptors originate from a man aged 25-45 years with non-small cell lung cancer. The CDR3 runs from the conserved cysteine through the conserved F or W. The D gene is left open where the match is weak. For some rows the clone size is stated as once, few or many, or as a class when expanded; others skip it.

v_call	d_call	j_call	clone_size	cdr3_nt	cdr3_aa
TRBV11-3	TRBD2	TRBJ2-7	once	TGTGCCAGCAACCTGGGACTAGTATACGAGCAATACTTC	CASNLGLVYEQYF
TRBV7-3	TRBD2	TRBJ2-1	few	TGTGCCAGCAGTCGTACCCTAGCGGGGGGGCTCAATGAGCAGTTCTTC	CASSRTLAGGLNEQFF
TRBV29-1	.	TRBJ1-2	many	TGCAGCGTTGCGGGGCGAAGGTACTATGGCTACACCTTC	CSVAGRRYYGYTF
TRBV11-3	TRBD1	TRBJ2-3	few	TGTGCCAGCAGCTCGGGACAGGGCGCAGATACGCAGTATTTC	CASSSGQGADTQYF
TRBV19	.	TRBJ1-3	.	TGTGCCAGTAGGGTTGAGGGGCGCTCTGGAAACACCATATATTTT	CASRVEGRSGNTIYF
TRBV6-5	.	TRBJ2-7	.	TGTGCCAGCAGTTACTCAAGGCCAGGGACTTACGAGCAGAACTTC	CASSYSRPGTYEQNF
TRBV6-5	.	TRBJ1-2	.	TGTGCCAGCAATTATTCGCGGGGCCCCTTAGGTTACACCTTC	CASNYSRGPLGYTF
TRBV4-1	.	TRBJ1-1	.	TGCGCCAGCAGCCACGCAAGGGGGGCAACTGAAGCTTTCTTC	CASSHARGATEAFF
TRBV20-1	TRBD1	TRBJ2-1	many	TGCAGTGCTAGAGATGGACAGGGGCTCGACAATGAGCAGTTCTTC	CSARDGQGLDNEQFF
TRBV11-2	TRBD2	TRBJ2-1	many	TGTGCCAGCAGCCCACTAGCGGGTAGCGTAAATGAGCAGTTCTTC	CASSPLAGSVNEQFF
TRBV10-1	.	TRBJ2-5	many	TGCGCCAGCAGTGAGTCCCGAGGGCCCGGGGAGGAGACCCAGTACTTC	CASSESRGPGEETQYF
TRBV20-1	.	TRBJ2-2	.	TGCAGTGCTAGAGATCAGAAGCAGGGTCTGGCCGGTGAGCTGTTTTTT	CSARDQKQGLAGELFF
TRBV19	.	TRBJ2-7	.	TGTGCCAGTAGTATAGTCCGTGGCGAGCAGTACTTC	CASSIVRGEQYF
TRBV12-3/TRBV12-4	TRBD1	TRBJ1-2	.	TGTGCCAGCAGTTTCATAGGGGGCTATGGGTACACCTTC	CASSFIGGYGYTF
TRBV7-8	.	TRBJ2-5	many	TGTGCCAGCAGCCCACAGGGCGGGCAGACCCAGTACTTC	CASSPQGGQTQYF
TRBV11-2	.	TRBJ2-5	.	TGTGCCAACAGCTTAGGTGTACGGCGGGGAACAGAGACCCAGTACTTC	CANSLGVRRGTETQYF
TRBV20-1	.	TRBJ2-7	.	TGCAGTGCTAGCCCTTATGGAAGCGGAAGATACGAGCAGTGCTTC	CSASPYGSGRYEQCF
TRBV6-5	.	TRBJ1-2	.	TGTGCCAGCAGCCTTCAGGTAGAGGCGAATGGCTTCACCTTC	CASSLQVEANGFTF
TRBV12-3/TRBV12-4	.	TRBJ1-1	many	TGTGCCAGCAGTTTATTCGGGGAAAGCGAAGCTTTCTTT	CASSLFGESEAFF
TRBV5-6	.	TRBJ2-5	.	TGTGCCAGCAGCTTCGAGAGCCAGTTGGAGACCCAGTACTTC	CASSFESQLETQYF
TRBV30	TRBD1	TRBJ2-5	many	TGTGCCTGGAGTCCCGGGACAGGGCGGGAGACCCAGTACTTC	CAWSPGTGRETQYF
TRBV5-4	.	TRBJ1-4	.	TGTGCCAGCAGCTTGGGCAGGTCCAATGAAAAACTGTTTTTT	CASSLGRSNEKLFF
TRBV6-6	TRBD2	TRBJ2-2	.	TGTGCCAGCAGTTACTGGAAGGGACTAGCGACGAACACCGGGGTTCTGTTTTTT	CASSYWKGLATNTGVLFF
TRBV5-4	.	TRBJ1-2	once	TGTGTCAGCAGGTCCGGGATAGGGGATGGCTACACCTTC	CVSRSGIGDGYTF
TRBV20-1	.	TRBJ1-1	many	TGCAGTGCTAGAGTAACGGGGTCTGGGACTGAAGCTTTCTTT	CSARVTGSGTEAFF
TRBV5-1	.	TRBJ1-2	.	TGCGCCAGCAGCTTGGGGGAACGCTACTATGGCTACACCTTC	CASSLGERYYGYTF
TRBV24-1	TRBD1	TRBJ2-5	.	TGTACCACCAGTGATGGGGACAGGGCGGTGGGGCAAGAGACCCAGTACTTC	CTTSDGDRAVGQETQYF
TRBV11-1	.	TRBJ2-3	.	TGTGCCAGCGGCCCAGTGGGGGGTAACGCAGATACGCAGTATTTT	CASGPVGGNADTQYF
TRBV11-2	.	TRBJ2-5	.	TGTGCCAGCGGCCTAAACAGGGTCCAAGAGACCCAGCACTTC	CASGLNRVQETQHF
TRBV6-5	.	TRBJ1-1	.	TGTGCCAGCAGTTACTCGGGGGCGCTGATGAACAATGAAGCTTTCTTT	CASSYSGALMNNEAFF
TRBV5-5	.	TRBJ2-5	.	TGTGCCAGCCGCCTGGCCGGGGCGCAAGAGACCCAGTACTTC	CASRLAGAQETQYF
TRBV6-1	TRBD1	TRBJ2-6	.	TGTGCCACGGGACAGGGAAAGGCTGGGGCCAATGTCCTGACTTTC	CATGQGKAGANVLTF
TRBV20-1	TRBD2	TRBJ2-1	.	TGCAGTGCGCGACTAGCGGGGGGTCGTAACCACTACAATGTGCAGTTCTTC	CSARLAGGRNHYNVQFF
TRBV10-1	.	TRBJ2-1	many	TGCGCCAGCAGTGACTCCGCAGGGCGCAATGAGCAGTTCTTC	CASSDSAGRNEQFF
TRBV4-3	.	TRBJ1-6	many	TGCGCCAGCAGCCAAGAATATCGAGGGAGGATTTCCTATAATTCACCCCTCCACTTT	CASSQEYRGRISYNSPLHF
TRBV11-2	.	TRBJ2-7	.	TGTGCCAGCAGCTTAGGGGGACGCATATACGAGCAGTACTTC	CASSLGGRIYEQYF
TRBV24-1	.	TRBJ1-2	.	TGTGCCACCAGCCGGACGGGGAATGGCTACACCTTC	CATSRTGNGYTF